The 32 T cell receptor beta chains below all came from one sample that was sequenced in a study of T cells in Graves' hyperthyroidism and ophthalmopathy. RNA transcripts were the template for amplifying TCR beta CDR3 regions. First-round RT-PCR targeting the TCR CDR3 was performed with the HTBI primer set. TCRdb re-called the multiplex PCR reads with MiXCR, one entry per CDR3 protein. The sample contains about 530,000 distinct CDR3 sequences, more than 15% of which appear only once. Sample: blood. The receptors derive from a woman younger than 30 with Graves' ophthalmopathy.

This clonotype was detected ten times or more. V is TRBV20-1 and J is TRBJ2-1, with 9 bases lining up with TRBD2. V lost 3 bases, J lost 4 bases, and 7 bases stayed unmatched. Germline V gene data show CDR1 as DFQATT and CDR2 as SNEGSKA (reference sequence). This CDR3 comprises 15 residues. CDR3 DNA: TGCAGTGCTAGCGAGACTAGCGGATTTTACAATGAGCAGTTCTTC. The encoded protein is CSASETSGFYNEQFF.

The V gene is TRBV28, the J gene TRBJ1-2; 7 nucleotides align to TRBD1. The CDR3 is 14 residues long. V was pared by 6 bases and J by 6 bases, with 10 bases of the junction left unmatched. Germline V gene sequence: CDR1 MDHEN, CDR2 SYDVKM. CDR3 sequence (DNA): TGTGCCAGCAGCCCCACAGGGGTTTGGGATGGCTACACCTTC. This encodes CASSPTGVWDGYTF.

The rearrangement joins TRBV7-2 to TRBJ2-5; tentatively, D is TRBD1 (7 bases). CDR1 is SGHTA and CDR2 is FQGNSA in the germline V gene. V gave up 8 bases and J gave up 0 bases, with 16 bases separating them. CDR3 size: 15 residues. The CDR3 nucleotides are TGTGCCAGCGGATCAGGGGGGATCTACCAAGAGACCCAGTACTTC. Amino acid sequence: CASGSGGIYQETQYF.

This clonotype has at least ten counts. The chain is built from TRBV28 and TRBJ2-1; no definite D call. V was trimmed by 6 bases and J by 10 bases, leaving 16 bases between them. Germline CDR1 is MDHEN and CDR2 is SYDVKM. The CDR3 extends over 13 amino acids. The CDR3 DNA reads as TGTGCCAGCAGCCTGTCGCTAGTACGAGAGCAGTTCTTC. Translation: CASSLSLVREQFF.

The chain recombines TRBV19 with TRBJ2-1; a possible D gene is TRBD2 (6 bases). The CDR3 sequence is 12 residues long. Germline V gene data show CDR1 as LNHDA and CDR2 as SQIVND (reference sequence). Trimming stripped 3 bases from V and 8 bases from J, with 8 bases between. The CDR3 DNA reads TGTGCCAGTAGTATCTGGGGGGATGAGCAGTTCTTC. Translation: CASSIWGDEQFF.

The chain has TRBV5-1 and TRBJ2-3; 12 positions agree with TRBD2. V shed 1 base, J shed 4 bases, and the junction held 4 bases outside the gene matches. The CDR3 has 16 residues. In germline, CDR1 is SGHRS, CDR2 YFSETQ. The CDR3 region has the DNA TGCGCCAGCAGCTTGCCTAGCGGGAGGGGGGCAGATACGCAGTATTTT. As protein: CASSLPSGRGADTQYF.

This clonotype was found many times. The chain employs TRBV6-1 and TRBJ2-7; the D gene could be TRBD1 or TRBD2 (5 bases each). Germline-derived CDR1 and CDR2 are MNHNS and SASEGT. Trimming shortened V by 4 bases and J by 0 bases, and 10 bases separated the two germline ends. CDR3 length: 14 amino acids. Here the CDR3 reads CASSAGLRSYEQYF. CDR3 in DNA: TGTGCCAGCAGTGCGGGGCTTCGCTCCTACGAGCAGTACTTC.

This clonotype showed up many times. The gene calls are TRBV6-1 and TRBJ1-4, with 8 bases identical to TRBD1. CDR1 and CDR2 from the germline V gene are MNHNS and SASEGT. V was clipped by 3 bases and J by 5 bases; unmatched bases: 8. The CDR3 length is 16 residues. The CDR3 loop reads CASSDSAGTGNEKLFF. The CDR3 DNA follows: TGTGCCAGCAGTGATTCAGCCGGGACAGGCAATGAAAAACTGTTTTTT.

The V gene is TRBV10-3, the J gene TRBJ1-4; D gene ambiguous. Trimming removed 1 base at V and 10 bases at J, with 10 bases between. The CDR3 runs to 13 residues. CDR1 and CDR2 (germline): ENHRY, SYGVKD. The CDR3 is CAISEWWRGKLFF. CDR3 in DNA: TGTGCCATCAGTGAGTGGTGGCGTGGAAAACTGTTTTTT.

This clonotype was seen ten or more times. The rearrangement uses TRBV2 and TRBJ2-7; 14 nucleotides line up with TRBD2. V shed 7 bases and J 4 bases; nucleotides not matched to a gene: 3. This CDR3 has 14 residues. CDR1 and CDR2 from the germline V gene are SNHLY and FYNNEI. This chain's CDR3 is CASTGTSGSYEQYF. The DNA for the CDR3 is TGTGCCAGCACGGGGACTAGCGGGAGTTACGAGCAGTACTTC.

The genes are TRBV20-1 and TRBJ2-1; 7 nucleotides align to TRBD2. CDR1 is DFQATT, CDR2 SNEGSKA, per germline (reference sequence). The CDR3 covers 15 residues. Trimming removed 0 bases from V and 6 bases from J; junction bases left unmatched: 8. The CDR3 DNA reads as TGCAGTGCTAGAGATGTGGCTAGCGGCCCCAATGAGCAGTTCTTC. This codes for CSARDVASGPNEQFF.

This clonotype was counted ten times or more. This rearrangement joins TRBV7-8 to TRBJ1-2; D is undetermined. Germline V gene data show CDR1 as SGHVS and CDR2 as FQNEAQ. Trimming shortened V by 5 bases and J by 4 bases, and 8 bases separated the two germline ends. The CDR3 has 12 residues. The CDR3: CASSPEGYGYTF. CDR3 DNA: TGTGCCAGCAGCCCGGAGGGCTATGGCTACACCTTC. Together with reference TRBV7-8 and TRBJ1-2, the CDR3 gives the full variable domain: GAGVSQSPRYKVAKRGQDVALRCDPISGHVSLFWYQQALGQGPEFLTYFQNEAQLDKSGLPSDRFFAERPEGSVSTLKIQRTQQEDSAVYLCASSPEGYGYTFGSGTRLTVV.

This clonotype was seen repeatedly, ten times or more. The chain combines TRBV6-1 with TRBJ1-2; 8 nucleotides align to TRBD1. Germline V gene sequence: CDR1 MNHNS, CDR2 SASEGT. The CDR3 sequence is 15 residues long. With V trimmed by 6 bases and J by 4 bases, 10 bases remained unmatched. The CDR3, as DNA: TGTGCCAGCAGCTACTTCGGACAGGGATTCTATGGCTACACCTTC. It is translated as CASSYFGQGFYGYTF.

The table lists this clonotype with many counts. The CDR3 region is CASSLEWSEDTQYF. The CDR3 nucleotides read TGTGCCAGCAGCTTAGAATGGTCAGAAGATACGCAGTATTTT. The J gene is TRBJ2-3, the V gene TRBV7-6, with D unresolved. The CDR3 totals 14 residues. With 1 base removed from V and 5 bases from J, the gap between germline ends came to 10 bases. Germline assignment: CDR1 SGHVS and CDR2 FNYEAQ.

Regarding this clonotype: A single base separates this from a much larger clone, so it may be a read error. J is TRBJ2-5 and V is TRBV20-1; the D gene is possibly TRBD1 (5 bases). V lost 0 bases, J lost 4 bases, and 15 bases lay in between. Per germline, CDR1 DFQATT and CDR2 SNEGSKA (reference sequence). This CDR3 has 15 amino acids. This CDR3 is CSARDPKGLGETQYF. The DNA for the CDR3 is TGCAGTGCTAGAGATCCCAAGGGGCTAGGAGAGACCCAGTACTTC.

This clonotype has at least ten counts. J is TRBJ2-5 and V is TRBV2; 14 nucleotides agree with TRBD2. The germline V gene encodes CDR1 SNHLY and CDR2 FYNNEI. The CDR3 extends over 21 amino acids. V was pared by 9 bases and J by 1 base, with 22 bases of the junction left unmatched. CDR3 residues: CASLVMGQGTSGGPRQETQYF. The CDR3 nucleotides are TGTGCCAGTCTAGTGATGGGACAAGGGACTAGCGGGGGCCCCCGCCAAGAGACCCAGTACTTC. Full variable domain (rest looked up from reference TRBV2 and TRBJ2-5): EPEVTQTPSHQVTQMGQEVILRCVPISNHLYFYWYRQILGQKVEFLVSFYNNEISEKSEIFDDQFSVERPDGSNFTLKIRSTKLEDSAMYFCASLVMGQGTSGGPRQETQYFGPGTRLLVL.

This clonotype was recorded many times. The gene calls are TRBV7-8 and TRBJ2-7, with 9 positions matching TRBD2. V shed 5 bases and J 2 bases; nucleotides not matched to a gene: 7. The CDR3 has 15 amino acids. Germline lookup yields CDR1 SGHVS and CDR2 FQNEAQ. The CDR3 DNA sequence: TGTGCCAGCAGCACGTCGACTAGCGGACCCTACGAGCAGTACTTC. Protein product: CASSTSTSGPYEQYF.

The chain recombines TRBV6-1 with TRBJ2-7; D not resolved. Germline V gene data show CDR1 as MNHNS and CDR2 as SASEGT. The CDR3 spans 13 residues. Trimming took off 5 bases at V and 1 base at J, with 9 bases between the two ends. CDR3 loop: CASSWNPSYEQYF. The DNA of the CDR3 is TGTGCCAGCAGTTGGAACCCATCCTACGAGCAGTACTTC.

This clonotype was observed at least ten times. V and J are TRBV2 and TRBJ1-2; 7 nucleotides match TRBD1. V trimming: 10 bases; J trimming: 3 bases; junction bases outside the gene matches: 17. The CDR3 is 16 residues long. Germline values: CDR1 SNHLY, CDR2 FYNNEI. CDR3 amino acids: CAITRGGQSGDYGYTF. In nucleotides, the CDR3 is TGTGCCATTACACGAGGGGGCCAGAGCGGTGACTATGGCTACACCTTC.

This clonotype was observed many times. The V call is TRBV12-3 or TRBV12-4, the J call TRBJ2-3; D could derive from TRBD1 or TRBD2 (7 bases each). V lost 5 bases to trimming and J lost 0 bases, with 15 bases between them. The CDR3 is made up of 16 amino acids. The CDR3 DNA reads as TGTGCCAGCAGTCAACAGGGGACTACTAGCACAGATACGCAGTATTTT. Translation: CASSQQGTTSTDTQYF.

The chain links TRBV11-2 to TRBJ2-6; D could derive from TRBD1 or TRBD2 (6 bases each). CDR3 length: 17 amino acids. V lost 5 bases to trimming and J lost 1 base, with 15 bases between them. Germline V CDR1 and CDR2: SGHAT, FQNNGV. The CDR3 nucleotides read TGTGCCAGCAGCCCGCACGGGGGCGCTTCTGGGGCCAACGTCCTGACTTTC. Protein product: CASSPHGGASGANVLTF.

This clonotype occurred many times. V and J are TRBV5-1 and TRBJ1-2; TRBD1 might be the D (5 bases). Between the trimmed V and J ends, which lost 5 bases and 1 base, there was a span of 9 bases. Germline V gene lookup returns CDR1 SGHRS and CDR2 YFSETQ. CDR3 length equals 13 residues. This chain's CDR3 is CASRLDSNYGYTF. CDR3 sequence (DNA): TGCGCCAGCAGACTCGACAGTAACTATGGCTACACCTTC.

The chain employs TRBV3-1 and TRBJ2-3; 7 positions match TRBD2. With V trimmed by 6 bases and J by 0 bases, 6 bases remained unmatched. Looked up from germline, CDR1 is LGHDT and CDR2 is YNNKEL (reference sequence). This CDR3 has 15 amino acids. Written as DNA, the CDR3 is TGTGCCAGCAGGCTAGCGGCTTCTAGCACAGATACGCAGTATTTT. Translation: CASRLAASSTDTQYF.

This chain uses TRBV11-1 with TRBJ1-3; D is perhaps TRBD1 (5 bases). Looked up from germline, CDR1 is SGHAT and CDR2 is FQDESV (reference sequence). The CDR3 contains 14 residues. V was clipped by 5 bases and J by 4 bases, with 12 bases between them. CDR3 residues: CASSPVRTGNTIYF. The CDR3 nucleotides read TGTGCCAGCAGCCCAGTGCGGACAGGAAACACCATATATTTT.

This clonotype was seen ten or more times. This chain links TRBV2 with TRBJ2-1; 11 nucleotides align to TRBD2. Germline CDR1 SNHLY, CDR2 FYNNEI. V shed 4 bases, J shed 5 bases, and the junction held 4 bases outside the gene matches. This CDR3 is 15 amino acids long. CDR3 protein: CASSGGLAENNEQFF. CDR3 DNA: TGTGCCAGCAGTGGGGGACTAGCGGAAAACAATGAGCAGTTCTTC.

In its sample, this clonotype was seen a few times. The rearrangement links TRBV20-1 to TRBJ1-2, with 7 bases aligning to TRBD1. The CDR3 runs 12 residues. V lost 3 bases to trimming and J lost 6 bases; unmatched junction nucleotides: 4. Germline V gene data show CDR1 as DFQATT and CDR2 as SNEGSKA (reference sequence). CDR3 DNA: TGCAGTGCTAGCAAGGGGGCAGATGGCTACACCTTC. Protein product: CSASKGADGYTF.

The gene calls are TRBV12-3 or TRBV12-4 and TRBJ1-2, with 8 positions matching TRBD1. Trimming removed 4 bases from V and 3 bases from J; junction bases left unmatched: 13. This CDR3 has 17 residues. As DNA, the CDR3 is TGTGCCAGCAGTTACGCCGGGACAGGATCTTCGGACTATGGCTACACCTTC. This codes for CASSYAGTGSSDYGYTF.

This clonotype was seen more than once but under ten times. This chain uses TRBV5-1 with TRBJ2-1, with a weak D call TRBD2 (6 bases). Trimming shortened V by 3 bases and J by 6 bases, and 10 bases separated the two germline ends. Germline loops: CDR1 SGHRS, CDR2 YFSETQ. This CDR3 region has 13 residues. The CDR3 spells CASSSGTFNEQFF. Here the CDR3 DNA reads TGCGCCAGCAGCTCCGGGACTTTCAATGAGCAGTTCTTC.

This chain links TRBV4-2 with TRBJ2-5, with a tentative D call TRBD2 (5 bases). Germline V CDR1 and CDR2: LGHNA, YNFKEQ. CDR3 length: 15 amino acids. Trimming left V 4 bases short and J 2 bases short, with 14 bases between. CDR3 bases: TGTGCCAGCAGCCCCCGCCGAGGGAAACAAGAGACCCAGTACTTC. This translates into CASSPRRGKQETQYF.

This clonotype was counted ten times or more. J is TRBJ1-1 and V is TRBV30; TRBD1 agrees at 7 bases. The CDR3 is 14 amino acids. From germline, CDR1 is GTSNPN and CDR2 SVGIG (reference sequence). J gave up 4 bases and V 2 bases, and 7 bases lay outside the gene matches. CDR3 residues: CAWSSGQPSTEAFF. The CDR3 DNA sequence: TGTGCCTGGAGTTCGGGACAGCCAAGCACTGAAGCTTTCTTT.

Many counts were recorded for this clonotype. The chain uses TRBV20-1 and TRBJ1-1; 8 nucleotides align to TRBD1. This CDR3 has 17 amino acids. J gave up 0 bases and V 0 bases, and 9 bases lay outside the gene matches. Germline V gene sequence: CDR1 DFQATT, CDR2 SNEGSKA (reference sequence). The CDR3 nucleotides read TGCAGTGCTAGAGACGCGGACAGGGAACACATGAACACTGAAGCTTTCTTT. Translating gives CSARDADREHMNTEAFF.

The chain employs TRBV20-1 and TRBJ1-1, with D possibly being TRBD1 (5 bases). V was trimmed by 6 bases and J by 4 bases, leaving 15 bases between them. Germline loops: CDR1 DFQATT, CDR2 SNEGSKA (reference sequence). CDR3 length: 13 amino acids. The CDR3 region is CSAPVGQGTEAFF. The CDR3 DNA reads TGCAGTGCGCCTGTTGGGCAGGGCACTGAAGCTTTCTTT.